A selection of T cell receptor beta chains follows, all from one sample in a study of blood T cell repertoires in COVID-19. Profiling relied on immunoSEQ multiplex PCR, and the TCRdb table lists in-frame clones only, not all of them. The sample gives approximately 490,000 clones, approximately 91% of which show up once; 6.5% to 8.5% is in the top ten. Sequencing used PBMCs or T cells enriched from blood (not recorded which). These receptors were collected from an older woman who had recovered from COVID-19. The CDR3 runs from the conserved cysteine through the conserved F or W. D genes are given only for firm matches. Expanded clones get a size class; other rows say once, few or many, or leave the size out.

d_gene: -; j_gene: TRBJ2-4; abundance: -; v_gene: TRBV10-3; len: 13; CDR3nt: TGTGCCATCGGCAGGGAAGCCAAAAACATTCAGTACTTC; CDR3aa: CAIGREAKNIQYF
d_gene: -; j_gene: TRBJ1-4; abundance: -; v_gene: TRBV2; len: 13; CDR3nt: TGTGCCAGCATGTCGACAGAAACCGAAAAACTGTTTTTT; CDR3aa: CASMSTETEKLFF
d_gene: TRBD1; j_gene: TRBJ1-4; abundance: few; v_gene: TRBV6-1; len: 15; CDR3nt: TGTGCCAGCAGTGAGGGTAACAGGGGTAATGAAAAACTGTTTTTT; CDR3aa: CASSEGNRGNEKLFF
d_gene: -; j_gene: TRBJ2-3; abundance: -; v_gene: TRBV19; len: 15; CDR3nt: TGTGCCAGTATCGGGCGGGCGCATGACACAGATACGCAGTATTTT; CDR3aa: CASIGRAHDTDTQYF
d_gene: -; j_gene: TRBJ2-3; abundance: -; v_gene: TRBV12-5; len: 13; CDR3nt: TGTGCTAGTGGTCCTACAGGGACAGATACGCAGTATTTT; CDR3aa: CASGPTGTDTQYF
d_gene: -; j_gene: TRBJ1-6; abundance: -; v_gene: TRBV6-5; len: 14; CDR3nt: TGTGCCAGCAGGGCAGCAGAACAGAATTCACCCCTCCACTTT; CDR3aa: CASRAAEQNSPLHF
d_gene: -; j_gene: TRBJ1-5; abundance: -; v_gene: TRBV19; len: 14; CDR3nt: TGTGCCAGTAGTATAGACCCGTTTTTTTGGCCCCAGCATTTT; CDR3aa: CASSIDPFFWPQHF
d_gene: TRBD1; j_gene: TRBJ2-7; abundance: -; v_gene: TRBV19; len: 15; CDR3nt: TGTGCCAGTAGGTTCTCCGGACAGGGGGCCTACGAGCAGTACTTC; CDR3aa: CASRFSGQGAYEQYF
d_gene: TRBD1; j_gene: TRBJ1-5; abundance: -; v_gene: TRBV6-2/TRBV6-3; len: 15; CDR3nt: TGTGCCAGCAGCCAGCTCCGGGACAGGGACCAGCCCCAGCATTTT; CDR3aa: CASSQLRDRDQPQHF
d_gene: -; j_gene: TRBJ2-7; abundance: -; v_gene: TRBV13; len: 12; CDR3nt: TGTGCCAGCAGCTCCGGAGTGGGCGAGCAGTACTTC; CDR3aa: CASSSGVGEQYF
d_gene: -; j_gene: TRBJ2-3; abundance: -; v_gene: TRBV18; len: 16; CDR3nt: TGTGCCAGCTCACGCGGTCTGCGGGGTATGGCAGATACGCAGTATTTT; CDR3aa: CASSRGLRGMADTQYF
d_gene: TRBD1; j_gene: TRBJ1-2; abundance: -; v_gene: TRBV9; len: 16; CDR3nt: TGTGCCAGCAGCCCCAGTACGGGACAGGCACTCTATGGCTACACCTTC; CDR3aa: CASSPSTGQALYGYTF
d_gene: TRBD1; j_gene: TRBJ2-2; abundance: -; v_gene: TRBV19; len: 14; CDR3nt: TGTGCCAGTAGTTTTGGGACAGGGATCGGGGAGCTGTTTTTT; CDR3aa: CASSFGTGIGELFF
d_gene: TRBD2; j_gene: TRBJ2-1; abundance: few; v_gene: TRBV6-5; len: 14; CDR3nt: TGTGCCAGCACCCGCGGGGGGAGTTCAAATGAGCAGTTCTTC; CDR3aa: CASTRGGSSNEQFF
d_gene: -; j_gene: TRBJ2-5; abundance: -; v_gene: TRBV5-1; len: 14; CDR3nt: TGCGCCAGCAGCTTTATACAGGGACCCGAGACCCAGTACTTC; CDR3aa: CASSFIQGPETQYF
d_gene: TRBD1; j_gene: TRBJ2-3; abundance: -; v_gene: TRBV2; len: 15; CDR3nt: TGTGCCAGCAGTGAACAGGGGGTAAGGACAGATACGCAGTATTTT; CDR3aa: CASSEQGVRTDTQYF
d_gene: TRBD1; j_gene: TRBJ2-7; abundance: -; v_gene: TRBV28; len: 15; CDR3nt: TGTGCCAGCAGGCCAACCGGGACAGGGGTCAGCGAGCAGTACTTC; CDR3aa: CASRPTGTGVSEQYF
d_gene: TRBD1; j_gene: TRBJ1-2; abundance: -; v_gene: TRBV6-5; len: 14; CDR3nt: TGTGCCAGCAGTTACTCCGGGCAGGGGGGTGGCTACACCTTC; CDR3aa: CASSYSGQGGGYTF
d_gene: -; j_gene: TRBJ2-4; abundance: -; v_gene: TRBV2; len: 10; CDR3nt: TGTGCCAGCAGTGAATCGGTTCAGTACTTC; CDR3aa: CASSESVQYF
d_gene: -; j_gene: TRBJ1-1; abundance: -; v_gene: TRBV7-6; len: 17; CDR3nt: TGTGCCAGCAGCCCTCGGCAGCAGGGTGATATGAACACTGAAGCTTTCTTT; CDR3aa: CASSPRQQGDMNTEAFF
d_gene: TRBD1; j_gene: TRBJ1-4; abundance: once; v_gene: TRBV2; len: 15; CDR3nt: TGTGCCAGCAACCGGGACAGGGGGGGAAATGAAAAACTGTTTTTT; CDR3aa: CASNRDRGGNEKLFF
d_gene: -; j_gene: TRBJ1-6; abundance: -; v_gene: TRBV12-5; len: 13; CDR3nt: TGTGCTAGTGGTTTTATAGAGAATTCACCCCTCCACTTT; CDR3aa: CASGFIENSPLHF
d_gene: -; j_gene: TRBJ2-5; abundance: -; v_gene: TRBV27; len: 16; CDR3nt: TGTGCCAGCAGCCTTTTTACTAGCCGGTCCCAAGAGACCCAGTACTTC; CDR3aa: CASSLFTSRSQETQYF
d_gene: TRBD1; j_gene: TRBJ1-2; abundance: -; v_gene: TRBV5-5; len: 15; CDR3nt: TGTGCCAGCAGCTTGGAGGCGGACAGGGTTCTTGGCTACACCTTC; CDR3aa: CASSLEADRVLGYTF
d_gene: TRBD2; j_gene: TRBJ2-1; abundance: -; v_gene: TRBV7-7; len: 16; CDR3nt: TGTGCCAGCAGCCCGAGACTAGCGGGGGGATACAATGAGCAGTTCTTC; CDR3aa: CASSPRLAGGYNEQFF
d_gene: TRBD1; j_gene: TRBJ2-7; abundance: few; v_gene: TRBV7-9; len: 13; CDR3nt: TGTGCCATCAGCCGGGACAGGTTCTACGAGCAGTACTTC; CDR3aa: CAISRDRFYEQYF
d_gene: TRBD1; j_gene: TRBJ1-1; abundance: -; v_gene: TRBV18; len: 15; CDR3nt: TGTGCCAGCTCACCGGGACAGGGATTGATGACTGAAGCTTTCTTT; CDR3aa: CASSPGQGLMTEAFF
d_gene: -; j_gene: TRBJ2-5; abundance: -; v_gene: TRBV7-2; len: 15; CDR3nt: TGTGCCAGCAGCCCGGCGGTAGGGGGAATGTGGACCCAGTACTTC; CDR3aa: CASSPAVGGMWTQYF
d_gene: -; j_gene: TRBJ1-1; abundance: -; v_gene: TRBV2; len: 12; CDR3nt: TGTGCCAGCAGTGTCAGGGACACTGAAGCTTTCTTT; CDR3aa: CASSVRDTEAFF
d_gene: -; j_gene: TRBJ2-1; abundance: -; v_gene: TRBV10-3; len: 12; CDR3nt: TGTGCCATCAGTGAGAGTGGCGGGGAGCAGTTCTTC; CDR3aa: CAISESGGEQFF
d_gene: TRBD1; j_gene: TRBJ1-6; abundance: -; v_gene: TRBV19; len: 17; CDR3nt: TGTGCCACCCGACCGGGGACAGCTAGCTCCTATAATTCACCCCTCCACTTT; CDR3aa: CATRPGTASSYNSPLHF
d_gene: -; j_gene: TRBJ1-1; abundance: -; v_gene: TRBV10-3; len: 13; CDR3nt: TGTGCCATCAGTGGCGGTCTGAACACTGAAGCTTTCTTT; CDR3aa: CAISGGLNTEAFF
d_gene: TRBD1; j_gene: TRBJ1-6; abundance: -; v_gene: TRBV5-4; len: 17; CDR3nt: TGTGCCAGCAGCTCCGACAGGGAGAGGACCTATAATTCACCCCTCCACTTT; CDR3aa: CASSSDRERTYNSPLHF
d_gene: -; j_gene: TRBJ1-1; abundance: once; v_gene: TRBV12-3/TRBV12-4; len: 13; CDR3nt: TGTGCCAGCAGTTTGCCCCCGGGGACTGAAGCTTTCTTT; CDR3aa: CASSLPPGTEAFF
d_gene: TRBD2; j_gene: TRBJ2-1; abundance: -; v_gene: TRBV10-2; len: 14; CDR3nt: TGCGCCAGCCTCCCAAGCGGGGCATACAATGAGCAGTTCTTC; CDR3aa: CASLPSGAYNEQFF
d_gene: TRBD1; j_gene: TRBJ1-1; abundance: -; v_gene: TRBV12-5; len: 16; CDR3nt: TGTGCTAGTGGTTTGGTCACAGGGGGATTGAACACTGAAGCTTTCTTT; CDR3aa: CASGLVTGGLNTEAFF
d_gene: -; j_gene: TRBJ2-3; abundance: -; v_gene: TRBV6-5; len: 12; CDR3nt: TGTGCCAGCACCCCAAACACAGATACGCAGTATTTT; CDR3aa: CASTPNTDTQYF
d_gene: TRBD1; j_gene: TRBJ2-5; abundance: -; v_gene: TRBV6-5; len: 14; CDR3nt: TGTGCCAGCAGTCAGGGGGCGCCCCCCGGGATCCAGTACTTC; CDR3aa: CASSQGAPPGIQYF
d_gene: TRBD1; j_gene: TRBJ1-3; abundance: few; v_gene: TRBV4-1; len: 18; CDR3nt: TGCGCCAGCAGCCAAACCGGGGGGAGGGACAGGGCTGGAAACACCATATATTTT; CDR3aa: CASSQTGGRDRAGNTIYF
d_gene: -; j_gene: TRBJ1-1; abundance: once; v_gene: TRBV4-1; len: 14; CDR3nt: TGCGCCAGCAGCCAAGAACCCGGGGGCACTGAAGCTTTCTTT; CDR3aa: CASSQEPGGTEAFF